The 28 T cell receptor beta chains below all came from one sample that was sequenced in a study of shared clonotypes between healthy human individuals (dated by TCRdb to 2018 to 2020). The library was built by means of the immunoSEQ multiplex PCR assay. Entries here come from immuneACCESS through TCRdb and include only in-frame sequences with V and J called. Some clones fail to appear in such tables; in the studies checked, an unresolved V gene covers under half of the shortfall, and the cause of the remainder is unknown. The sample data list 470,000 or so clones, and 78% of these were observed just once. The top ten hold 9.5% to 15% of the sample. The sample taken for sequencing was PBMCs. All receptors derive from a woman aged 40 to 50 in good health. Some clones in this sample may be carry-over from other donors' samples.

This clone was seen many times. The genes are TRBV5-1 and TRBJ2-3; 9 bases agree with TRBD2. This CDR3 is built from 15 residues. Germline V gene lookup returns CDR1 SGHRS and CDR2 YFSETQ. J was trimmed by 2 bases and V by 5 bases; bases with no gene match: 6. The CDR3 sequence: CASRDSGSPTDTQYF. CDR3 coding DNA: TGCGCCAGCAGAGATAGCGGGAGCCCCACAGATACGCAGTATTTT.

The chain is built from TRBV5-4 and TRBJ1-6; no clear D. V lost 0 bases, J lost 7 bases, and 14 bases lay in between. Germline values: CDR1 SGHNT, CDR2 YYREEE (reference sequence). This CDR3 has 16 amino acids. This CDR3 is CASSLDQRGKNSPLHF. DNA for the CDR3: TGTGCCAGCAGCTTGGATCAGCGGGGTAAAAATTCACCCCTCCACTTT.

This chain joins TRBV6-1 and TRBJ2-3, with TRBD1 as a possible D gene (6 bases). The V and J ends lost 4 bases and 6 bases respectively, with 11 bases between them. The CDR3 extends over 13 amino acids. The germline gives CDR1 MNHNS, CDR2 SASEGT. CDR3 loop: CASSVQGADTQYF. Written as DNA, the CDR3 is TGTGCCAGCAGTGTACAGGGAGCGGATACGCAGTATTTT.

The gene calls are TRBV28 and TRBJ2-7; 10 bases fit TRBD1. The trim removed 6 bases at V and 0 bases at J, leaving 5 bases unmatched. This CDR3 contains 15 residues. CDR1 MDHEN and CDR2 SYDVKM come from the germline V gene. The CDR3 nucleotides are TGTGCCAGCAGGACCCGGGACAGGGGCTCCTACGAGCAGTACTTC. Its translation: CASRTRDRGSYEQYF. Filled out from reference TRBV28 and TRBJ2-7, the complete variable domain reads DVKVTQSSRYLVKRTGEKVFLECVQDMDHENMFWYRQDPGLGLRLIYFSYDVKMKEKGDIPEGYSVSREKKERFSLILESASTNQTSMYLCASRTRDRGSYEQYFGPGTRLTVT.

This clone has a single count. This sequence joins TRBV19 and TRBJ2-1; D call uncertain. V was clipped by 7 bases and J by 2 bases, with 12 bases between them. The CDR3 length is 14 residues. From germline, CDR1 is LNHDA and CDR2 SQIVND (reference sequence). The CDR3 here is CASKTGYTYNEQFF. CDR3 sequence (DNA): TGTGCCAGTAAGACTGGATACACCTACAATGAGCAGTTCTTC. The whole variable domain, remainder taken from reference TRBV19 and TRBJ2-1, is DGGITQSPKYLFRKEGQNVTLSCEQNLNHDAMYWYRQDPGQGLRLIYYSQIVNDFQKGDIAEGYSVSREKKESFPLTVTSAQKNPTAFYLCASKTGYTYNEQFFGPGTRLTVL.

To note about this clone: Other DNA sequences within the sample encode an identical CDR3. The genes are TRBV5-1 and TRBJ1-4; 10 bases map to TRBD1. The CDR3 loop spans 13 amino acids. Germline V gene lookup returns CDR1 SGHRS and CDR2 YFSETQ. V lost 3 bases and J lost 7; bases outside the gene matches: 0. CDR3 loop: CASSWTGGEKLFF. The CDR3 region has the DNA TGCGCCAGCAGCTGGACAGGGGGTGAAAAACTGTTTTTT.

This clone was detected only once. The V gene is TRBV11-3, the J gene TRBJ2-2; D ambiguous. V was trimmed by 0 bases and J by 4 bases, leaving 9 bases between them. CDR3 length: 15 residues. Germline lookup yields CDR1 SGHNT and CDR2 YENEEA. CDR3 protein: CASSLDRAGTGELFF. CDR3 sequence (DNA): TGTGCCAGCAGCTTAGATCGGGCAGGCACCGGGGAGCTGTTTTTT.

The chain uses TRBV4-3 and TRBJ2-2; weak D call: TRBD2 (5 bases). Trimming stripped 3 bases from V and 6 bases from J, with 14 bases between. Germline CDR1 and CDR2: LGHNA and YSLEER. CDR3 size: 15 residues. CDR3 DNA: TGCGCCAGCAGCCATGCGGGTCTCGGGGCCGGGGAGCTGTTTTTT. Its translation is CASSHAGLGAGELFF.

This CDR3 is CASSLLAAGANTEAFF. The DNA for the CDR3 is TGTGCCAGCAGTTTATTGGCTGCTGGGGCGAACACTGAAGCTTTCTTT. This chain uses TRBV27 with TRBJ1-1; tentative D call: TRBD1 (5 bases). Germline-derived CDR1 and CDR2 are MNHEY and SMNVEV (reference sequence). Trimming pared 1 base from V and 1 base from J, leaving 13 bases between. The CDR3 has 16 amino acids.

The rearrangement joins TRBV7-9 to TRBJ1-4; D uncertain. Looked up from germline, CDR1 is SEHNR and CDR2 is FQNEAQ (reference sequence). V was clipped by 5 bases and J by 0 bases, with 10 bases between them. The CDR3 totals 15 residues. CDR3 in DNA: TGTGCCAGCAGCCAAAGTGGGGCAACTAATGAAAAACTGTTTTTT. This encodes CASSQSGATNEKLFF.

The chain links TRBV5-4 to TRBJ1-3, with D possibly matching TRBD1 (6 bases). Trimming pared 1 base from V and 0 bases from J, leaving 14 bases between. This CDR3 contains 17 residues. From germline, CDR1 is SGHNT and CDR2 YYREEE (reference sequence). The CDR3 here is CASSLPTGADSGNTIYF. The CDR3 DNA reads as TGTGCCAGCAGCTTGCCGACAGGCGCAGACTCTGGAAACACCATATATTTT. Together with reference TRBV5-4 and TRBJ1-3, the CDR3 gives the full variable domain: ETGVTQSPTHLIKTRGQQVTLRCSSQSGHNTVSWYQQALGQGPQFIFQYYREEENGRGNFPPRFSGLQFPNYSSELNVNALELDDSALYLCASSLPTGADSGNTIYFGEGSWLTVV.

The chain joins TRBV30 to TRBJ2-5; D is possibly TRBD1 (5 bases). Near its end, the DNA agrees better with TRBJ2-7, so the J call may be wrong. Germline CDR1 and CDR2: GTSNPN and SVGIG (reference sequence). The CDR3 sequence is 14 residues long. The CDR3 is CASRQSHLSYEQYF. The CDR3 bases are TGTGCCTCTCGACAGTCCCATTTGAGTTACGAGCAGTACTTC.

This chain links TRBV5-6 with TRBJ2-2; TRBD1 agrees at 8 bases. From germline, CDR1 is SGHDT and CDR2 YYEEEE. Trimming removed 3 bases from V and 1 base from J; junction bases left unmatched: 5. The CDR3 extends over 16 amino acids. In nucleotides, the CDR3 is TGTGCCAGCAGCTCACTCGGACAGGGGAACACCGGGGAGCTGTTTTTT. Translated: CASSSLGQGNTGELFF.

V gene TRBV11-1 combines with J gene TRBJ2-2, with D possibly being TRBD1 (6 bases). Germline CDR1 SGHAT, CDR2 FQDESV (reference sequence). The CDR3 has 14 amino acids. Trimming took off 1 base at V and 7 bases at J, with 10 bases between the two ends. Written as DNA, the CDR3 is TGTGCCAGCAGCTTAGACAGGGACGGCGGGGAGCTGTTTTTT. Its protein product is CASSLDRDGGELFF.

This clone was observed a handful of times. The chain joins TRBV2 to TRBJ1-1; maybe TRBD1 (5 bases). Germline lookup yields CDR1 SNHLY and CDR2 FYNNEI. The CDR3 covers 13 residues. The V and J ends lost 6 bases and 0 bases respectively, with 8 bases between them. CDR3 sequence: CASSIQVNTEAFF. DNA for the CDR3: TGTGCCAGCAGCATACAGGTGAACACTGAAGCTTTCTTT.

This clone has only a few counts. V is TRBV6-1 and J is TRBJ2-2; D is unresolved. Germline V gene lookup returns CDR1 MNHNS and CDR2 SASEGT. Trimming cost V 3 bases and J 8 bases, with 7 bases left between them. The CDR3 covers 12 residues. DNA for the CDR3: TGTGCCAGCAGTGACGAGGTTGGGGAGCTGTTTTTT. As protein: CASSDEVGELFF.

J is TRBJ2-3 and V is TRBV11-2, with 15 positions matching TRBD2. Per the germline V gene, CDR1 is SGHAT and CDR2 is FQNNGV. Germline trimming cut 5 bases from V and 2 bases from J; bases unmatched to any gene: 5. CDR3 size: 17 residues. The CDR3 loop is CASSPRTSGRATDTQYF. In nucleotides, the CDR3 is TGTGCCAGCAGCCCCCGGACTAGCGGGAGGGCCACAGATACGCAGTATTTT.

The V gene is TRBV25-1, the J gene TRBJ2-3; D may be TRBD2 (8 bases). The germline V and J ends were trimmed by 5 bases and 2 bases, with 14 bases remaining between them. CDR1 MGHDK and CDR2 SYGVNS come from the germline V gene. The CDR3 runs to 15 residues. Here the CDR3 DNA reads TGTGCCAGCAGTACGGGGGGGACAGTCACAGATACGCAGTATTTT. This translates into CASSTGGTVTDTQYF.

The CDR3 coding sequence is TGTGCCAGCAGTTTTCGAGCACCGACGGGACAGATTTCTTTTTCGACCGAGCAGTACTTC. Translating gives CASSFRAPTGQISFSTEQYF. V and J are TRBV27 and TRBJ2-7; 7 bases line up with TRBD1. Germline-derived CDR1 and CDR2 are MNHEY and SMNVEV (reference sequence). With V trimmed by 3 bases and J by 6 bases, 26 bases remained unmatched. The CDR3 covers 20 residues.

This chain connects TRBV5-1 to TRBJ1-6; 8 bases are a match to TRBD1. The CDR3 is made up of 15 amino acids. J lost 6 bases, V lost 6 bases, and 8 bases had no gene match. The V gene's germline CDR1 is SGHRS and CDR2 YFSETQ. DNA for the CDR3: TGCGCCAGCACTCAGGGGGCTCCGAGTAATTCACCCCTCCACTTT. It codes for CASTQGAPSNSPLHF.

This clone was recorded a few times. The junction shows a germline mismatch at one end, possibly a read error. This chain connects TRBV6-4 to TRBJ1-2; D is uncertain. Germline V lookup: CDR1 MRHNA, CDR2 SNTAGT. CDR3 length: 8 amino acids. The CDR3 coding sequence is TGTGCCAGCTGGGTCTGGGACTTC. Encoded protein: CASWVWDF.

The chain uses TRBV5-1 and TRBJ2-7; D possibly corresponds to TRBD1 (7 bases). Germline V gene sequence: CDR1 SGHRS, CDR2 YFSETQ. Between the trimmed V and J ends, which lost 4 bases and 4 bases, there was a span of 24 bases. The CDR3 runs to 17 residues. CDR3 sequence: CASSKKTGAGGNYEQYF. As DNA, the CDR3 is TGCGCCAGCAGCAAAAAAACAGGGGCCGGAGGGAATTACGAGCAGTACTTC.

This clone was counted once. V and J are TRBV19 and TRBJ1-5, with a possible D match to TRBD1 (5 bases). The V and J ends lost 3 bases and 3 bases respectively, with 9 bases between them. CDR3 size: 14 residues. Per the germline V gene, CDR1 is LNHDA and CDR2 is SQIVND (reference sequence). The CDR3 reads CASSIDSDNQPQHF. In DNA form, the CDR3 reads TGTGCCAGTAGTATCGACAGCGACAATCAGCCCCAGCATTTT.

The chain combines TRBV5-6 with TRBJ1-1, with 8 bases fitting TRBD1. The germline V gene encodes CDR1 SGHDT and CDR2 YYEEEE. V shed 1 base and J 4 bases; nucleotides not matched to a gene: 9. This CDR3 contains 16 residues. The CDR3 DNA follows: TGTGCCAGCAGCTTGCTGGGTTGGACAGGGATCACTGAAGCTTTCTTT. Encoded protein: CASSLLGWTGITEAFF.

This rearrangement joins TRBV5-1 to TRBJ2-5; D gene uncertain. This CDR3 contains 14 residues. Germline V CDR1 and CDR2: SGHRS, YFSETQ. V lost 0 bases, J lost 1 base, and 7 bases lay in between. CDR3 in DNA: TGCGCCAGCAGCTTGGGTTCGTCCCAAGAGACCCAGTACTTC. Residues: CASSLGSSQETQYF. The full variable domain, completed using reference TRBV5-1 and TRBJ2-5, is KAGVTQTPRYLIKTRGQQVTLSCSPISGHRSVSWYQQTPGQGLQFLFEYFSETQRNKGNFPGRFSGRQFSNSRSEMNVSTLELGDSALYLCASSLGSSQETQYFGPGTRLLVL.

J is TRBJ1-2 and V is TRBV11-2; D uncertain. From germline, CDR1 is SGHAT and CDR2 FQNNGV. Trimming shortened V by 1 base and J by 5 bases, and 17 bases separated the two germline ends. This CDR3 is 16 amino acids long. The CDR3 loop is CASSLAPGKSPYGYTF. For the CDR3, the DNA is TGTGCCAGCAGCTTAGCCCCGGGCAAGAGCCCGTATGGCTACACCTTC.

This chain links TRBV6-5 with TRBJ1-5; TRBD1 matches at 7 bases. Germline loops: CDR1 MNHEY, CDR2 SVGAGI. This CDR3 spans 15 amino acids. V gave up 5 bases and J gave up 7 bases; unmatched junction bases: 11. As DNA, the CDR3 is TGTGCCAGCAGTCAATCAGGGGGTAGAGGACAGCCCCAGCATTTT. Protein: CASSQSGGRGQPQHF.

V and J are TRBV27 and TRBJ2-2; the match to TRBD1 covers 7 bases. CDR3 length equals 14 residues. Germline V lookup: CDR1 MNHEY, CDR2 SMNVEV (reference sequence). The ends lost 7 bases at V and 7 bases at J; junction bases unmatched: 9. Written as DNA, the CDR3 is TGTGCCAGCAAGGGTCAGGGGGAAGTCGGGGAGCTGTTTTTT. It specifies CASKGQGEVGELFF.